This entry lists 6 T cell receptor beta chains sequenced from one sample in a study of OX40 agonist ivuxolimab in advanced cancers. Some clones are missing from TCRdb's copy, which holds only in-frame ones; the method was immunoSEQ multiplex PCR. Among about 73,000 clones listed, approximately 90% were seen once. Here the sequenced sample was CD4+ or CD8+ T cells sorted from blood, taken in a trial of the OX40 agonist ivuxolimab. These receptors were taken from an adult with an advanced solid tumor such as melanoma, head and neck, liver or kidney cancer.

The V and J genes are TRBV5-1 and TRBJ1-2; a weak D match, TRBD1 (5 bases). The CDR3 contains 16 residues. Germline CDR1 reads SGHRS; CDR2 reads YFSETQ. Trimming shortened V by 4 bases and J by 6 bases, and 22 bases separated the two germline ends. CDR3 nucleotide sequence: TGCGCCAGCAGCCCGGGCCTGGACACATCCTTGGATGGCTACACCTTC. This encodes CASSPGLDTSLDGYTF.

In DNA form, the CDR3 reads TGTGCCACCAGGGGTGCAGGAGCGTACGAGCAGTACTTC. Its translation is CATRGAGAYEQYF. The chain combines TRBV15 with TRBJ2-7; D is uncertain. CDR3 length: 13 amino acids. Germline V gene data show CDR1 as LNHNV and CDR2 as YYDKDF (reference sequence). V lost 6 bases, J lost 4 bases, and 13 bases lay in between.

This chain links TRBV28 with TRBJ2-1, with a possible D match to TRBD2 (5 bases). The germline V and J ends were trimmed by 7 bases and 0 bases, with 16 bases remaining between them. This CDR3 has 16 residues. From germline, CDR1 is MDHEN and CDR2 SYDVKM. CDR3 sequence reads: CASIEAGVRSYNEQFF. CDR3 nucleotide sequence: TGTGCCAGCATCGAGGCCGGGGTCCGCTCCTACAATGAGCAGTTCTTC.

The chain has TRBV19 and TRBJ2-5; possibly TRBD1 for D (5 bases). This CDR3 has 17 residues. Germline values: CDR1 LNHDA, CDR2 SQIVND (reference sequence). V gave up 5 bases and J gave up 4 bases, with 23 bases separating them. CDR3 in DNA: TGTGCCAGTAGTCCCCGGGCACGGACAACGACTCGAGAGACCCAGTACTTC. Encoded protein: CASSPRARTTTRETQYF.

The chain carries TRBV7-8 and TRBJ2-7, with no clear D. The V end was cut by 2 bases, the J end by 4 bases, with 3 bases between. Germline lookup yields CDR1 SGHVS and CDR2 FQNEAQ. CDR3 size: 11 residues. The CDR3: CASSLSYEQYF. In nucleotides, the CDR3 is TGTGCCAGCAGCTTAAGTTACGAGCAGTACTTC. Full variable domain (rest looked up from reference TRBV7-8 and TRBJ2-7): GAGVSQSPRYKVAKRGQDVALRCDPISGHVSLFWYQQALGQGPEFLTYFQNEAQLDKSGLPSDRFFAERPEGSVSTLKIQRTQQEDSAVYLCASSLSYEQYFGPGTRLTVT.

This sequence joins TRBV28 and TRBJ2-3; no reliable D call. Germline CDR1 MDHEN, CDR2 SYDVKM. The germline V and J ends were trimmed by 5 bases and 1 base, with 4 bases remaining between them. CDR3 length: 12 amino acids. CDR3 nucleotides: TGTGCCAGCAGTGGTCGCACAGATACGCAGTATTTT. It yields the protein CASSGRTDTQYF.